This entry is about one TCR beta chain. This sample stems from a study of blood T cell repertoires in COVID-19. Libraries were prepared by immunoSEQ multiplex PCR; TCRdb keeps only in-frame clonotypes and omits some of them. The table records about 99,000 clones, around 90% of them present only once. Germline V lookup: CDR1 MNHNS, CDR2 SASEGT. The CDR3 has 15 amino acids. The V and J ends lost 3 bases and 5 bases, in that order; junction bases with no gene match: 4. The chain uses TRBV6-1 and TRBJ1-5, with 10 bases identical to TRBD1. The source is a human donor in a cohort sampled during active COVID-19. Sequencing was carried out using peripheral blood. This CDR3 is CASSEGDRGYQPQHF. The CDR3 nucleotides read TGTGCCAGCAGTGAGGGGGACAGGGGTTATCAGCCCCAGCATTTT.